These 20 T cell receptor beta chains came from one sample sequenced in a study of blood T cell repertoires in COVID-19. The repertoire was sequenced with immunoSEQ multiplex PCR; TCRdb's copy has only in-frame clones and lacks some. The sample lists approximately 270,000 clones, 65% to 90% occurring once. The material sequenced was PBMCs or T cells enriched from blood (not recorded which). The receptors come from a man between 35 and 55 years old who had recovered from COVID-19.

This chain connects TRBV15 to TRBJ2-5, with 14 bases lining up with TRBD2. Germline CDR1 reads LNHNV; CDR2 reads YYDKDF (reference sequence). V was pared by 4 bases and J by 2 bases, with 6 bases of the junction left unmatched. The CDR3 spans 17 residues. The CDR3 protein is CATSMGLAGEGQETQYF. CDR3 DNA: TGTGCCACCAGCATGGGACTAGCGGGAGAGGGACAAGAGACCCAGTACTTC.

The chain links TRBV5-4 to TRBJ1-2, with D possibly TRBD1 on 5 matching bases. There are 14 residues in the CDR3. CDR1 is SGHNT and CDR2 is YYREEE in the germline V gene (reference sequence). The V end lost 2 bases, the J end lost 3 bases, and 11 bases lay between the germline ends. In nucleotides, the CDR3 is TGTGCCAGCAGCTTAAACAGGTTGGACTATGGCTACACCTTC. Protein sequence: CASSLNRLDYGYTF.

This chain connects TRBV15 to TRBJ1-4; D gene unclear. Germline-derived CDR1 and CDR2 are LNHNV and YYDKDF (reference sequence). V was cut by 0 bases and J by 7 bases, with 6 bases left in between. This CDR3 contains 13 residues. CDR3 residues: CATSRDPGEKLFF. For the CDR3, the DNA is TGTGCCACCAGCAGAGATCCGGGTGAAAAACTGTTTTTT.

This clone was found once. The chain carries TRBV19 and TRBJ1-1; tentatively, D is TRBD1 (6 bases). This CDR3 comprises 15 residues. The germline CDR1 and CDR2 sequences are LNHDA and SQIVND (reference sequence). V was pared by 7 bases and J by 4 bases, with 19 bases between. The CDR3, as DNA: TGTGCCAGTAACCCGGTGGGGGGGGCGAGCACTGAAGCTTTCTTT. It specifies CASNPVGGASTEAFF.

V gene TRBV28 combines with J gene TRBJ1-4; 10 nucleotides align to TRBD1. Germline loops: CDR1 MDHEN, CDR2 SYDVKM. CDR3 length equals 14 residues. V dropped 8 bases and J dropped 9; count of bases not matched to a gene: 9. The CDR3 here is CASEFPGQGQKLFF. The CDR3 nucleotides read TGTGCCAGCGAATTTCCGGGACAGGGGCAAAAACTGTTTTTT.

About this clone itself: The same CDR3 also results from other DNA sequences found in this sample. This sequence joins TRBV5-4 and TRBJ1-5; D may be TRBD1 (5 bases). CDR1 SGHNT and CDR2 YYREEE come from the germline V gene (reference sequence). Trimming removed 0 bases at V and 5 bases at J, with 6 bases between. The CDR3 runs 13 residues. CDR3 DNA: TGTGCCAGCAGCTTGGGGGGGGATCAGCCCCAGCATTTT. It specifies CASSLGGDQPQHF.

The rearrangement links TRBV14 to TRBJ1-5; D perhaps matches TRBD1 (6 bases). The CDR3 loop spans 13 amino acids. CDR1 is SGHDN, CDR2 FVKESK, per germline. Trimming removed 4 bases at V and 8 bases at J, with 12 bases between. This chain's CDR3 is CASSRGDTEPQHF. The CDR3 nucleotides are TGTGCCAGCAGCCGAGGGGACACGGAGCCCCAGCATTTT.

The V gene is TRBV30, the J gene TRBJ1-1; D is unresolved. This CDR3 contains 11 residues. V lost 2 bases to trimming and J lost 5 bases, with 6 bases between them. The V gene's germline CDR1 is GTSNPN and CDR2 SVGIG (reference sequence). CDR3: CAWSWRTEAFF. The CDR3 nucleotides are TGTGCCTGGAGTTGGCGGACTGAAGCTTTCTTT.

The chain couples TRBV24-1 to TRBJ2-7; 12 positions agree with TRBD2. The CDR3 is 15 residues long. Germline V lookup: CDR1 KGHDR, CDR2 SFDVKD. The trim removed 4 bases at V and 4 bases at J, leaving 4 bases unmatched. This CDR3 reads CATSDPTSGSYEQYF. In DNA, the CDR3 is TGTGCCACCAGTGACCCGACTAGCGGGAGTTACGAGCAGTACTTC.

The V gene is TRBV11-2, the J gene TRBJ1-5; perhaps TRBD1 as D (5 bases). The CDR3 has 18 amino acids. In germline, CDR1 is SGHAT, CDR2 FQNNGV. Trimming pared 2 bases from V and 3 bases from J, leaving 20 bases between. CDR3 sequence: CASSLHQGVHYSNQPQHF. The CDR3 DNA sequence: TGTGCCAGCAGCTTACATCAGGGTGTCCACTATTCCAATCAGCCCCAGCATTTT.

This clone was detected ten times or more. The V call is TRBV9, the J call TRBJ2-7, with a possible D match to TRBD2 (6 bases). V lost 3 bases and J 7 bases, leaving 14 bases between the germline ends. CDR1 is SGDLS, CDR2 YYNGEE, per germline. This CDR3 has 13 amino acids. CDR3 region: CASSADLAREQYF. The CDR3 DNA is TGTGCCAGCAGCGCAGATCTAGCGCGGGAGCAGTACTTC.

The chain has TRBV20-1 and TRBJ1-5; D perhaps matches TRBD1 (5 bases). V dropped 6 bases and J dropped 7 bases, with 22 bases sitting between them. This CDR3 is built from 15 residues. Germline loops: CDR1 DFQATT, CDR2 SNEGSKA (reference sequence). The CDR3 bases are TGCAGTGCCAGTCCTCAGGGCGCGTTAGGCCAGCCCCAGCATTTT. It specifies CSASPQGALGQPQHF.

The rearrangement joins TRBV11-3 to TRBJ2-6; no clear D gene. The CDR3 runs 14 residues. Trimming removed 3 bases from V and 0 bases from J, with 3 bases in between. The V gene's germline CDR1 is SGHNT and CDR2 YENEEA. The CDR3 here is CASSLSSGANVLTF. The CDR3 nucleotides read TGTGCCAGCAGCTTGAGCTCTGGGGCCAACGTCCTGACTTTC.

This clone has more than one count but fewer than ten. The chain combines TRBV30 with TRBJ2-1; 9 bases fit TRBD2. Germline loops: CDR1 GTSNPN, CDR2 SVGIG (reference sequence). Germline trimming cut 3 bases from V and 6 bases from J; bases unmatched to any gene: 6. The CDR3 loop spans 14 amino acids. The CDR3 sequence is CAWRVSGSTNEQFF. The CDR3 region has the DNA TGTGCCTGGAGAGTTAGCGGGAGTACCAATGAGCAGTTCTTC.

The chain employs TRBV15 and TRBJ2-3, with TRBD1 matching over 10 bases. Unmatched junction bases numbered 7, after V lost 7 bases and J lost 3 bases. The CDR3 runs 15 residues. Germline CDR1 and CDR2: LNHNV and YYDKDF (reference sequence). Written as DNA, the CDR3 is TGTGCCACCAACCAAGGGACAGGGGAAACAGATACGCAGTATTTT. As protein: CATNQGTGETDTQYF. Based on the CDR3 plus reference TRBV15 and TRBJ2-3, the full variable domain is DAMVIQNPRYQVTQFGKPVTLSCSQTLNHNVMYWYQQKSSQAPKLLFHYYDKDFNNEADTPDNFQSRRPNTSFCFLDIRSPGLGDTAMYLCATNQGTGETDTQYFGPGTRLTVL.

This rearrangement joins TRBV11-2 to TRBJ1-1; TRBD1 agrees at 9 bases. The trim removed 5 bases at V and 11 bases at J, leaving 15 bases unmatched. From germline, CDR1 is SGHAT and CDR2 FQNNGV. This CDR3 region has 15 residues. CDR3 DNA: TGTGCCAGCAGCCCCGGGCCGGGACAGGGAATCACTGCTTTCTTT. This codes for CASSPGPGQGITAFF.

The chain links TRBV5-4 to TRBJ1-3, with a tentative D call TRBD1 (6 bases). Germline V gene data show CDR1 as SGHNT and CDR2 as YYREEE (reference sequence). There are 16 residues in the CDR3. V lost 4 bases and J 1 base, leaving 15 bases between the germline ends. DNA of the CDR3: TGTGCCAGCAGCCGAGAGGGGGGGGTGTCTGGAAACACCATATATTTT. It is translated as CASSREGGVSGNTIYF.

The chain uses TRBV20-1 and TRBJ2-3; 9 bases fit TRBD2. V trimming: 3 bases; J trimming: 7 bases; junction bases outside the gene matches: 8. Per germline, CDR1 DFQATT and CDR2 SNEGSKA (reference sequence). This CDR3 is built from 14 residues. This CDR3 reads CSASHSGRGYTQYF. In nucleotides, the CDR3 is TGCAGTGCTAGTCATAGCGGGAGAGGATATACGCAGTATTTT.

The CDR3 DNA sequence: TGTGCCAGCAGCGCCCGTGGGACAGGGTTACACGAGCAGTACTTC. Translating it yields CASSARGTGLHEQYF. The chain has TRBV9 and TRBJ2-7; 9 positions agree with TRBD1. There are 15 residues in the CDR3. V gave up 3 bases and J gave up 5 bases; unmatched junction bases: 9. CDR1 SGDLS and CDR2 YYNGEE come from the germline V gene.

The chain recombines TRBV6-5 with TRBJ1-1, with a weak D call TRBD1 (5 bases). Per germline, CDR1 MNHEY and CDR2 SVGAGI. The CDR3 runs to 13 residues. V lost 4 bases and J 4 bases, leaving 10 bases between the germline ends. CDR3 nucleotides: TGTGCCAGCAGTTCGCCAAGGGGCACTGAAGCTTTCTTT. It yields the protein CASSSPRGTEAFF.